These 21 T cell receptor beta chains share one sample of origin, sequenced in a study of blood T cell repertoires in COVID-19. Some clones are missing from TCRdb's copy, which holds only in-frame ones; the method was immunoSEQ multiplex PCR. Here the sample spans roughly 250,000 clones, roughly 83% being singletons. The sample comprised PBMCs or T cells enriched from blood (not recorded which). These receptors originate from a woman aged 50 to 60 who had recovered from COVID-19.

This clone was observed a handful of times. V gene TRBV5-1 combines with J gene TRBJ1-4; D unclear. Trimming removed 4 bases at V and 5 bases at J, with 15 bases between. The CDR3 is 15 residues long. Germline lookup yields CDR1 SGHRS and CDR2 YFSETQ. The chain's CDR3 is CASSPGVAENEKLFF. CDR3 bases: TGCGCCAGCAGCCCGGGAGTGGCGGAAAATGAAAAACTGTTTTTT.

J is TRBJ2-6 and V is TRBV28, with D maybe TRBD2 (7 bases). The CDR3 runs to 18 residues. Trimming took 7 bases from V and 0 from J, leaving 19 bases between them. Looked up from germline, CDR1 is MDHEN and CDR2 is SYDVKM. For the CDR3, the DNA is TGTGCCAGCAAAAGGGGGGGACGGAGGGCCTCTGGGGCCAACGTCCTGACTTTC. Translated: CASKRGGRRASGANVLTF.

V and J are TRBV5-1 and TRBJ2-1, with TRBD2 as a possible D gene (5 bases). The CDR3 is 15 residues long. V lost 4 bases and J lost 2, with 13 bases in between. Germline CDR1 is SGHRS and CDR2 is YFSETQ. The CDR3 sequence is CASSATSGTYNEQFF. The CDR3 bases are TGCGCCAGCAGCGCAACCTCCGGGACCTACAATGAGCAGTTCTTC.

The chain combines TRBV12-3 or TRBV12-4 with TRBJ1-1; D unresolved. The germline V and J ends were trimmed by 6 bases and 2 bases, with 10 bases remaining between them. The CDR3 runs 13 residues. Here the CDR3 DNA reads TGTGCCAGCAGCCCGACAATAAACACTGAAGCTTTCTTT. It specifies CASSPTINTEAFF.

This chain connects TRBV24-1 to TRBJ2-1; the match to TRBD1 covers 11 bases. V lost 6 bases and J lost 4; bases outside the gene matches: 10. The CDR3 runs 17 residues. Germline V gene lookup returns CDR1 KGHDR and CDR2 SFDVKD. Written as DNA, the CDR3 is TGTGCCACCAGTTCTCACGCAGGGACAGGGGGTTACAATGAGCAGTTCTTC. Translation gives CATSSHAGTGGYNEQFF.

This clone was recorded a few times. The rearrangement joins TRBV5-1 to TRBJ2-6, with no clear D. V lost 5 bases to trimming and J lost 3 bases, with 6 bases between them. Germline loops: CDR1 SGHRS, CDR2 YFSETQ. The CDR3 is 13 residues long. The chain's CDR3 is CASRTFGANVLTF. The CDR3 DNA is TGCGCCAGCAGAACTTTTGGGGCCAACGTCCTGACTTTC.

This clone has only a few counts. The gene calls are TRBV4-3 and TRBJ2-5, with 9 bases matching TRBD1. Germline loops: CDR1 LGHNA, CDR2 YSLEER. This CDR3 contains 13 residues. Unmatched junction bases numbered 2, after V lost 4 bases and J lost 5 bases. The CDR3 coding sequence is TGCGCCAGCAGCCCCGACAGGGGGGAGACCCAGTACTTC. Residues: CASSPDRGETQYF.

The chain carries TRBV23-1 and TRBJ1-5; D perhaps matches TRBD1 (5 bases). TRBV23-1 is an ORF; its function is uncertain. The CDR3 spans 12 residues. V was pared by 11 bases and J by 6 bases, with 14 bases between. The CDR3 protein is CARWGVGQPQHF. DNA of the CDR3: TGCGCCCGCTGGGGGGTTGGTCAGCCCCAGCATTTT.

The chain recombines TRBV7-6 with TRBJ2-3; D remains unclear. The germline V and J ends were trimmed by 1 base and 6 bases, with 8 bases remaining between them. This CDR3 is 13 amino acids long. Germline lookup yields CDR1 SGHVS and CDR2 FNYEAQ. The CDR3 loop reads CASSLGLRDTQYF. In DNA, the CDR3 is TGTGCCAGCAGCTTAGGTTTGCGCGATACGCAGTATTTT. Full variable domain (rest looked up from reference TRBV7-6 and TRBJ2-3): GAGVSQSPRYKVTKRGQDVALRCDPISGHVSLYWYRQALGQGPEFLTYFNYEAQQDKSGLPNDRFSAERPEGSISTLTIQRTEQRDSAMYRCASSLGLRDTQYFGPGTRLTVL.

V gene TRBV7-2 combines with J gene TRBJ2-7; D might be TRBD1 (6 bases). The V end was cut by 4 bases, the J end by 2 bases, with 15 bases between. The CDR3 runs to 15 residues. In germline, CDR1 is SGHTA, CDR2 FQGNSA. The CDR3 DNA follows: TGTGCCAGCAGCTCCAGGGACAAACCACCCTACGAGCAGTACTTC. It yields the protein CASSSRDKPPYEQYF.

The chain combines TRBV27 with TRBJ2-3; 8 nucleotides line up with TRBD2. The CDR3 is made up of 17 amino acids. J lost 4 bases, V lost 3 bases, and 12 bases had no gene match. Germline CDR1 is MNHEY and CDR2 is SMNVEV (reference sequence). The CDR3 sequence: CASSLLPSGRFSDTQYF. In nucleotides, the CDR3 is TGTGCCAGCAGTTTGTTACCTAGCGGGCGGTTTTCAGATACGCAGTATTTT.

The CDR3 coding sequence is TGTGCCAGCAGTCCCTGGGGGGGCTTGGTCACAGGGAATGGCTACACCTTC. This translates into CASSPWGGLVTGNGYTF. This rearrangement joins TRBV6-6 to TRBJ1-2, with D perhaps TRBD1 (6 bases). The CDR3 consists of 17 residues. Trimming removed 5 bases from V and 6 bases from J, with 25 bases in between. Germline CDR1 MNHNY, CDR2 SVGAGI (reference sequence).

The CDR3 DNA reads as TGTGCCAGCTCACCACTGGGACAGCTAAGCTCCTACGAGCAGTACTTC. It specifies CASSPLGQLSSYEQYF. The V call is TRBV18, the J call TRBJ2-7, with TRBD1 matching 7 bases. In germline, CDR1 is KGHSH, CDR2 LQKENI. The CDR3 sequence is 16 residues long. The V segment lost 1 base and the J segment 0 bases; nucleotides outside the gene matches: 6.

Written as DNA, the CDR3 is TGTGCCAGCAGCCGCGGCCCCCGAAACTATGGCTACACCTTC. Its protein is CASSRGPRNYGYTF. The rearrangement joins TRBV3-1 (or the pseudogene TRBV3-2) to TRBJ1-2; D call uncertain. V lost 4 bases and J lost 2, with 11 bases in between. The CDR3 runs 14 residues. From germline, CDR1 is LGHDT and CDR2 YNNKEL (reference sequence).

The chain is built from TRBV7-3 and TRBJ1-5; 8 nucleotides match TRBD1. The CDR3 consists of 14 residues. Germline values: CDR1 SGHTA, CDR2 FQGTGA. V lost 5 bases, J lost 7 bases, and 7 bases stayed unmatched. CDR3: CASSPGQGRQPQHF. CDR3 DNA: TGTGCCAGCAGCCCTGGACAGGGTAGGCAGCCCCAGCATTTT.

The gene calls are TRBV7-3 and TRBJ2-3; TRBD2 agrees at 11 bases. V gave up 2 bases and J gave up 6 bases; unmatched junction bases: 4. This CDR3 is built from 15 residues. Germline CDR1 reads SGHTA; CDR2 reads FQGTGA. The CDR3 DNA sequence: TGTGCCAGCAGCTTAGAGGCTAGCGGGAGGGATACGCAGTATTTT. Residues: CASSLEASGRDTQYF.

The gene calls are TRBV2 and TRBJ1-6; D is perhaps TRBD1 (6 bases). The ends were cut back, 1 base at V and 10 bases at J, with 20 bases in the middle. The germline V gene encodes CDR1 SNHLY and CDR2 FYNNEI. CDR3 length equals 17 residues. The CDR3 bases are TGTGCCAGCAGTGAAGGTTTCAGGGGTACCTTGCCGTCACCCCTCCACTTT. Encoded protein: CASSEGFRGTLPSPLHF. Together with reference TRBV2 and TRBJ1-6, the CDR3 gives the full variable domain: EPEVTQTPSHQVTQMGQEVILRCVPISNHLYFYWYRQILGQKVEFLVSFYNNEISEKSEIFDDQFSVERPDGSNFTLKIRSTKLEDSAMYFCASSEGFRGTLPSPLHFGNGTRLTVT.

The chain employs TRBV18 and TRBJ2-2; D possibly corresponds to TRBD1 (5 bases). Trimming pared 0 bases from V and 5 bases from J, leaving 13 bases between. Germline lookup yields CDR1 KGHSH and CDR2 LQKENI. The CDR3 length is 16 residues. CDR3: CASSPPSRVFTGELFF. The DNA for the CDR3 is TGTGCCAGCTCACCACCGTCCAGGGTGTTTACCGGGGAGCTGTTTTTT.

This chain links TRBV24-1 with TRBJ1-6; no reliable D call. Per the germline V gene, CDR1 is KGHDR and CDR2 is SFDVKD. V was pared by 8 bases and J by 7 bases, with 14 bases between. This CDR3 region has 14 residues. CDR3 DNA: TGTGCCACCATAGCTGAGATTTTGAATTCACCCCTCCACTTT. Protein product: CATIAEILNSPLHF.

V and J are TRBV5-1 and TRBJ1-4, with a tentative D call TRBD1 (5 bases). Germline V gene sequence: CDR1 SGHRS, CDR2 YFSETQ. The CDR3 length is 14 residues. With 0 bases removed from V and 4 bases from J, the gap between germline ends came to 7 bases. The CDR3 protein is CASSLGQHNEKLFF. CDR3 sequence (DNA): TGCGCCAGCAGCTTGGGACAGCATAATGAAAAACTGTTTTTT.

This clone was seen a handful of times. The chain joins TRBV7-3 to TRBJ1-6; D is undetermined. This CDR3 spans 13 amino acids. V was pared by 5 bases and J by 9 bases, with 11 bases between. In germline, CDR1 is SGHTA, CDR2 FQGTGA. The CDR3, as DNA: TGTGCCAGCAGCGCCACCCACAGTTCACCCCTCCACTTT. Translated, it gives CASSATHSSPLHF. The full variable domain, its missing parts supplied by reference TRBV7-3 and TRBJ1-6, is GAGVSQTPSNKVTEKGKYVELRCDPISGHTALYWYRQSLGQGPEFLIYFQGTGAADDSGLPNDRFFAVRPEGSVSTLKIQRTERGDSAVYLCASSATHSSPLHFGNGTRLTVT.